This T cell receptor (beta chain) is from a study of liver allograft versus peripheral blood T cells. Study in general: Blood and transplanted-liver T cell receptor repertoires from recipients were compared. Regarding the study as a whole: Intragraft T cell receptor repertoires of liver allografts were reported to differ from peripheral blood repertoires.

On this clonotype: Its antigen is undetermined.

TCRdb used MiXCR to reprocess the reads, holding one entry per CDR3 protein. The data hold around 1,400 distinct CDR3 sequences, with approximately 10% observed a single time. The clonotype was recovered from a human patient who had a liver transplant. The graft donor may have contributed some T cells.

DNA for the CDR3: TGCGCCAGCAGCTTAGTACGGAGCGGAGGCTACACCTTC. Amino acids: CASSLVRSGGYTF. The rearrangement joins TRBV5-1 to TRBJ1-2; D is uncertain. Per germline, CDR1 SGHRS and CDR2 YFSETQ. The CDR3 length is 13 residues. Deletions cut 2 bases from V and 8 bases from J, with 13 bases between.